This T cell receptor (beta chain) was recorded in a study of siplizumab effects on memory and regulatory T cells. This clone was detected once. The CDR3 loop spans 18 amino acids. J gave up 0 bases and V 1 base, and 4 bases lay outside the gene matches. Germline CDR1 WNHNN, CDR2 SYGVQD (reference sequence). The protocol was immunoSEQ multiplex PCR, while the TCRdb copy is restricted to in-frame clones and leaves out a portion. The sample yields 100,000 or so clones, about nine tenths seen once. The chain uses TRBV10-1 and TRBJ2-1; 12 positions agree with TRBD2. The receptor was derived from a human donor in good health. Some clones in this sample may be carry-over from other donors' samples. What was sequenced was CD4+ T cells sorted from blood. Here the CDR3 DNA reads TGCGCCAGCAGTGAGTTGACTAGCGGGAGCCTCTCCTACAATGAGCAGTTCTTC. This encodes CASSELTSGSLSYNEQFF.